The 18 T cell receptor beta chains reported below all come from one sample, sequenced in a study of T-cell reconstitution after alpha-beta-depleted transplantation in children (dated by TCRdb to 2016 to 2018). Library preparation was by PCR. The sequencer was an Illumina HiSeq 2500. TCR library preparation used molecular barcoding, with unique molecular identifiers applied to normalize quantification of the TCRbeta repertoire. Starting from the raw public reads, TCRdb applied fastp trimming at Q25, assembled clones with MiXCR and retained in-frame beta chains. Identical CDR3 proteins give one entry, which carries the most common genes and DNA. The sample has hundreds of thousands of distinct CDR3 sequences on record, about 10% of them singletons. Roughly 4% of the sample is held by the ten biggest clonotypes. Sequencing used PBMCs from the stem cell graft donor, obtained from the stem cell graft. The receptors were sampled from a human donor who donated a stem cell graft to a child with acute myeloid leukemia.

V usage is TRBV9 and J usage is TRBJ2-3; the match to TRBD1 covers 10 bases. The length of the CDR3 is 16 residues. V dropped 2 bases and J dropped 2; count of bases not matched to a gene: 5. CDR1 is SGDLS and CDR2 is YYNGEE in the germline V gene. The CDR3 here is CASSVGQGSPTDTQYF. The CDR3 bases are TGTGCCAGCAGCGTGGGACAGGGGTCCCCCACAGATACGCAGTATTTT. The full variable domain, rest sourced from reference TRBV9 and TRBJ2-3, is DSGVTQTPKHLITATGQRVTLRCSPRSGDLSVYWYQQSLDQGLQFLIQYYNGEERAKGNILERFSAQQFPDLHSELNLSSLELGDSALYFCASSVGQGSPTDTQYFGPGTRLTVL.

This clonotype was observed many times. The chain uses TRBV12-3 or TRBV12-4 and TRBJ1-1, with D hard to call. Trimming cost V 3 bases and J 0 bases, with 14 bases left between them. The CDR3 contains 16 residues. The CDR3 bases are TGTGCCAGCAGTTTTGATCGGGGTACGATGAACACTGAAGCTTTCTTT. Its protein product is CASSFDRGTMNTEAFF.

The chain uses TRBV28 and TRBJ2-5; 7 nucleotides line up with TRBD2. The CDR3 extends over 16 amino acids. J lost 7 bases, V lost 6 bases, and 17 bases had no gene match. Germline loops: CDR1 MDHEN, CDR2 SYDVKM. CDR3 in amino acids: CASSLSGRLASGTQYF. CDR3 coding DNA: TGTGCCAGCAGCCTATCGGGGCGACTAGCCTCAGGGACCCAGTACTTC.

The V gene is TRBV29-1, the J gene TRBJ2-6; 9 nucleotides line up with TRBD1. V shed 5 bases and J 0 bases; nucleotides not matched to a gene: 8. From germline, CDR1 is SQVTM and CDR2 ANQGSEA. The CDR3 loop spans 17 amino acids. The CDR3 DNA sequence: TGCAGCGTTCCCGGGACAGGGTTCCTCTCTGGGGCCAACGTCCTGACTTTC. Amino acids: CSVPGTGFLSGANVLTF. The variable domain in full, completed from reference TRBV29-1 and TRBJ2-6, reads SAVISQKPSRDICQRGTSLTIQCQVDSQVTMMFWYRQQPGQSLTLIATANQGSEATYESGFVIDKFPISRPNLTFSTLTVSNMSPEDSSIYLCSVPGTGFLSGANVLTFGAGSRLTVL.

This clonotype occurred many times. The V gene is TRBV3-1, the J gene TRBJ2-1, with 9 bases fitting TRBD2. The CDR3 has 19 amino acids. With 4 bases clipped from V and 5 bases from J, the junction kept 18 bases outside the gene matches. CDR1 and CDR2 from the germline V gene are LGHDT and YNNKEL (reference sequence). CDR3: CASSLRTSVGLIVDNEQFF. The CDR3 DNA follows: TGTGCCAGCAGCCTCAGGACTAGCGTGGGCTTAATCGTCGACAATGAGCAGTTCTTC.

This chain connects TRBV21-1 to TRBJ2-7; TRBD1 reflects the table's D call only, with no check against the DNA. TRBV21-1 is a listed pseudogene. The CDR3 contains 14 residues. CDR3 loop: CASSKGPPSYEQYF. The DNA for the CDR3 is TGTGCCAGCAGCAAAGGTCCCCCTTCCTACGAGCAGTACTTC.

The rearrangement links TRBV15 to TRBJ2-7, with 7 bases fitting TRBD2. Per germline, CDR1 LNHNV and CDR2 YYDKDF (reference sequence). This CDR3 spans 15 amino acids. J lost 7 bases, V lost 2 bases, and 11 bases had no gene match. This CDR3 is CATSRPGLPGMEQYF. CDR3 sequence (DNA): TGTGCCACCAGCAGACCGGGACTACCGGGAATGGAGCAGTACTTC.

The rearrangement links TRBV28 to TRBJ2-3; D is unclear. CDR1 and CDR2 from the germline V gene are MDHEN and SYDVKM. V was trimmed by 1 base and J by 0 bases, leaving 11 bases between them. The CDR3 has 16 amino acids. CDR3 DNA sequence: TGTGCCAGCAGTTTATTGACCGGAGAAAGCACAGATACGCAGTATTTT. This sequence encodes CASSLLTGESTDTQYF. The full variable domain, completed using reference TRBV28 and TRBJ2-3, is DVKVTQSSRYLVKRTGEKVFLECVQDMDHENMFWYRQDPGLGLRLIYFSYDVKMKEKGDIPEGYSVSREKKERFSLILESASTNQTSMYLCASSLLTGESTDTQYFGPGTRLTVL.

J is TRBJ1-4 and V is TRBV28; the D gene is possibly TRBD1 (6 bases). Per germline, CDR1 MDHEN and CDR2 SYDVKM. There are 14 residues in the CDR3. Between the trimmed V and J ends, which lost 5 bases and 7 bases, there was a span of 14 bases. As DNA, the CDR3 is TGTGCCAGCAGTCCCGGGACAAGGAGTGAAAAACTGTTTTTT. It translates to CASSPGTRSEKLFF.

Many counts were recorded for this clonotype. The chain joins TRBV29-1 to TRBJ2-7, with 10 bases identical to TRBD1. CDR1 is SQVTM, CDR2 ANQGSEA, per germline. V trimming: 8 bases; J trimming: 4 bases; junction bases outside the gene matches: 20. The CDR3 contains 17 residues. The CDR3 sequence is CSWRGGQGLWAPYEQYF. The DNA for the CDR3 is TGCAGCTGGCGAGGGGGACAGGGGCTTTGGGCCCCTTACGAGCAGTACTTC.

DNA of the CDR3: TGTGCCAGCAGTTCCCGTGTCGGAGGAACCTACGAGCAGTACTTC. This translates into CASSSRVGGTYEQYF. The V call is TRBV27, the J call TRBJ2-7, with D maybe TRBD2 (5 bases). Trimming stripped 4 bases from V and 2 bases from J, with 15 bases between. The CDR3 length is 15 residues. Per the germline V gene, CDR1 is MNHEY and CDR2 is SMNVEV (reference sequence).

This clonotype was counted a few times. The chain combines TRBV7-8 with TRBJ2-7; D uncertain. Trimming stripped 1 base from V and 2 bases from J, with 9 bases between. Germline-derived CDR1 and CDR2 are SGHVS and FQNEAQ. This CDR3 comprises 14 residues. The CDR3 DNA is TGTGCCAGCAGCTTAGGGTCAGTGACCTACGAGCAGTACTTC. It is translated as CASSLGSVTYEQYF.

The chain employs TRBV20-1 and TRBJ1-6; 7 bases line up with TRBD1. Germline CDR1 is DFQATT and CDR2 is SNEGSKA (reference sequence). The CDR3 is made up of 17 amino acids. Trimming took 6 bases from V and 9 from J; bases not matched to a gene: 20. CDR3 amino acids: CSAPDRVRGGNLSPLHF. CDR3 in DNA: TGCAGTGCCCCCGACAGGGTCCGGGGGGGAAATCTTTCACCCCTCCACTTT.

This clonotype turned up a few times. The genes are TRBV6-5 and TRBJ2-7; 7 bases match TRBD2. CDR1 is MNHEY, CDR2 SVGAGI, per germline. Trimming cost V 2 bases and J 3 bases; bases outside gene matches: 7. The CDR3 consists of 15 residues. CDR3 amino acids: CASSYTPSGFYEQYF. CDR3 bases: TGTGCCAGCAGTTACACGCCTAGCGGTTTCTACGAGCAGTACTTC.

This clonotype was found many times. The chain is built from TRBV19 and TRBJ2-1; 9 nucleotides match TRBD2. The germline CDR1 and CDR2 sequences are LNHDA and SQIVND (reference sequence). This CDR3 has 18 amino acids. The ends lost 3 bases at V and 4 bases at J; junction bases unmatched: 13. CDR3 sequence (DNA): TGTGCCAGTAGTATTATTAGGGCATTTAGCGGGAGTTACAATGAGCAGTTCTTC. As protein: CASSIIRAFSGSYNEQFF.

A few counts support this clonotype. The gene calls are TRBV3-1 and TRBJ1-2; D is unclear. The ends were cut back, 2 bases at V and 6 bases at J, with 7 bases in the middle. The CDR3 is 12 amino acids. In germline, CDR1 is LGHDT, CDR2 YNNKEL (reference sequence). The CDR3 coding sequence is TGTGCCAGCAGCCAACGGGATAATGGCTACACCTTC. Amino acids: CASSQRDNGYTF.

This clonotype was counted at least ten times. This chain uses TRBV7-7 with TRBJ2-1; D not resolved. CDR3 length: 8 amino acids. From germline, CDR1 is SSHAT and CDR2 FNYEAQ (reference sequence). This CDR3 reads CAKGEQFF. For the CDR3, the DNA is TGTGCTAAGGGTGAGCAGTTCTTC.

This clonotype has a single count. The chain has TRBV14 and TRBJ2-7, with unresolved D. The CDR3 contains 14 residues. CDR1 and CDR2 from the germline V gene are SGHDN and FVKESK. Trimming cost V 0 bases and J 2 bases, with 8 bases left between them. CDR3 DNA: TGTGCCAGCAGCCAAGATCGGCAGACCTACGAGCAGTACTTC. It yields the protein CASSQDRQTYEQYF.